The 27 T cell receptor beta chains listed next were all sequenced from one sample in a study of identifying expanded T cells in peripheral blood. Repertoires were generated with immunoSEQ multiplex PCR, while TCRdb's copy carries only in-frame clones and drops some. The data hold about 89,000 clones, with approximately 88% observed a single time. Specimen: blood. These receptor sequences come from a person aged 18 to 69 in good health.

The chain joins TRBV5-6 to TRBJ2-7; 8 bases agree with TRBD2. The CDR3 covers 14 residues. Trimming removed 1 base from V and 7 bases from J; junction bases left unmatched: 7. Looked up from germline, CDR1 is SGHDT and CDR2 is YYEEEE. CDR3 sequence: CASSLWTGGLEQYF. The DNA for the CDR3 is TGTGCCAGCAGCTTGTGGACGGGAGGGCTAGAGCAGTACTTC.

This clone was observed a single time. This chain connects TRBV11-2 to TRBJ2-6, with D possibly matching TRBD1 (6 bases). V shed 0 bases and J shed 4 bases, with 22 bases lying between them. Germline assignment: CDR1 SGHAT and CDR2 FQNNGV. The CDR3 length is 20 residues. Here the CDR3 DNA reads TGTGCCAGCAGCTTAGAACGGGCAGGGGTAGGCTGGAAAGGGGCCAACGTCCTGACTTTC. It encodes CASSLERAGVGWKGANVLTF.

The genes are TRBV5-1 and TRBJ2-7; the D gene is possibly TRBD1 (5 bases). Germline assignment: CDR1 SGHRS and CDR2 YFSETQ. The CDR3 runs to 15 residues. V gave up 0 bases and J gave up 6 bases, with 16 bases separating them. The CDR3 nucleotides are TGCGCCAGCAGCTTGGAGGGATCACCAGGGATCGAGCAGTACTTC. As protein: CASSLEGSPGIEQYF.

This rearrangement joins TRBV7-8 to TRBJ2-5; a weak D match, TRBD1 (5 bases). Germline V CDR1 and CDR2: SGHVS, FQNEAQ. The CDR3 sequence is 15 residues long. V shed 3 bases and J shed 3 bases, with 14 bases lying between them. CDR3: CASSLDRQGEETQYF. The CDR3 nucleotides are TGTGCCAGCAGCTTGGACCGACAAGGGGAAGAGACCCAGTACTTC.

The V and J genes are TRBV7-2 and TRBJ1-2, with D perhaps matching TRBD1 (6 bases). Germline CDR1 SGHTA, CDR2 FQGNSA. The CDR3 runs 13 residues. Trimming removed 4 bases from V and 7 bases from J, with 13 bases in between. The DNA for the CDR3 is TGTGCCAGCAGCTCCAGGGGAGGGTCTGGCTACACCTTC. Its translation is CASSSRGGSGYTF.

The gene calls are TRBV4-3 and TRBJ2-7, with D unclear. The germline V gene encodes CDR1 LGHNA and CDR2 YSLEER. V was cut by 0 bases and J by 3 bases, with 12 bases left in between. The CDR3 has 15 residues. This chain's CDR3 is CASSQESGEFYEQYF. Here the CDR3 DNA reads TGCGCCAGCAGCCAAGAATCTGGAGAATTCTACGAGCAGTACTTC.

The genes are TRBV27 and TRBJ2-7; a weak D match, TRBD2 (5 bases). Germline loops: CDR1 MNHEY, CDR2 SMNVEV (reference sequence). This CDR3 has 15 amino acids. V lost 5 bases, J lost 5 bases, and 19 bases lay in between. As DNA, the CDR3 is TGTGCCAGCAGTCCCTACGGACTCCGTAGCGACGAGCAGTACTTC. Protein product: CASSPYGLRSDEQYF.

V usage is TRBV10-1 and J usage is TRBJ2-5, with 8 bases lining up with TRBD2. Germline CDR1 is WNHNN and CDR2 is SYGVQD (reference sequence). The CDR3 spans 16 residues. V was pared by 3 bases and J by 5 bases, with 11 bases of the junction left unmatched. Here the CDR3 DNA reads TGCGCCAGCAGTGAACCACGGGGGGGTCTTGGGGAGACCCAGTACTTC. Its translation: CASSEPRGGLGETQYF.

The chain employs TRBV19 and TRBJ2-2; a possible D gene is TRBD1 (6 bases). Between the trimmed V and J ends, which lost 3 bases and 7 bases, there was a span of 21 bases. Germline CDR1 reads LNHDA; CDR2 reads SQIVND (reference sequence). The CDR3 spans 17 residues. In DNA, the CDR3 is TGTGCCAGTAGTATCCCCACCCATGGGACATTGGGCGGGGAGCTGTTTTTT. It is translated as CASSIPTHGTLGGELFF.

J is TRBJ1-2 and V is TRBV28; 8 nucleotides line up with TRBD1. CDR3 size: 18 residues. The germline V gene encodes CDR1 MDHEN and CDR2 SYDVKM. V gave up 1 base and J gave up 0 bases; unmatched junction bases: 10. For the CDR3, the DNA is TGTGCCAGCAGTTTATATGGGACAGGAATTAGAGCTAACTATGGCTACACCTTC. This gives the protein CASSLYGTGIRANYGYTF.

This clone turned up a few times. This sequence joins TRBV5-1 and TRBJ2-1; D is tentatively TRBD1 or TRBD2 (5 bases each). The V gene's germline CDR1 is SGHRS and CDR2 YFSETQ. The CDR3 consists of 15 residues. Trimming removed 5 bases at V and 6 bases at J, with 18 bases between. The CDR3 reads CASRTGTQMGNEQFF. For the CDR3, the DNA is TGCGCCAGCAGAACGGGGACCCAGATGGGCAATGAGCAGTTCTTC.

The chain joins TRBV6-1 to TRBJ1-6; 9 nucleotides agree with TRBD1. In germline, CDR1 is MNHNS, CDR2 SASEGT. V was clipped by 8 bases and J by 9 bases; unmatched bases: 8. This CDR3 is 14 amino acids long. Here the CDR3 reads CASGDRADSSPLHF. The CDR3 DNA reads TGTGCCAGCGGGGACAGGGCAGACAGTTCACCCCTCCACTTT.

The V call is TRBV2, the J call TRBJ2-7; perhaps D is TRBD1 or TRBD2 (6 bases each). Germline lookup yields CDR1 SNHLY and CDR2 FYNNEI. Trimming left V 8 bases short and J 3 bases short, with 29 bases between. CDR3 length equals 18 residues. The CDR3 spells CASHPGWGANLKGYEQYF. In DNA, the CDR3 is TGTGCCAGCCACCCCGGATGGGGGGCCAACCTGAAAGGCTACGAGCAGTACTTC.

This chain connects TRBV29-1 to TRBJ1-2, with D perhaps matching TRBD1 (5 bases). Germline loops: CDR1 SQVTM, CDR2 ANQGSEA. Deletions cut 8 bases from V and 6 bases from J, with 10 bases between. The CDR3 contains 10 residues. The CDR3 loop reads CSLLTDGYTF. CDR3 nucleotide sequence: TGCAGCCTTTTGACAGATGGCTACACCTTC.

This chain joins TRBV20-1 and TRBJ2-5; D remains unclear. The end of the DNA aligns better with TRBJ2-7, so the J call may be wrong. The CDR3 has 11 residues. Germline loops: CDR1 DFQATT, CDR2 SNEGSKA (reference sequence). The CDR3 DNA sequence: TGCAGTGCTAGCGAAACCAGCGAGCAGTACTTC. Protein: CSASETSEQYF.

The chain is built from TRBV9 and TRBJ2-7; 12 nucleotides align to TRBD2. CDR3 length equals 15 residues. CDR1 is SGDLS and CDR2 is YYNGEE in the germline V gene. The ends lost 3 bases at V and 4 bases at J; junction bases unmatched: 5. CDR3 in amino acids: CASSAAGLAGYEQYF. The CDR3 DNA sequence: TGTGCCAGCAGCGCCGCAGGACTAGCGGGGTACGAGCAGTACTTC.

The chain has TRBV7-3 and TRBJ1-5; a possible D gene is TRBD1 (5 bases). The CDR3 runs 16 residues. Deletions cut 4 bases from V and 2 bases from J, with 15 bases between. Germline V lookup: CDR1 SGHTA, CDR2 FQGTGA. CDR3 residues: CASSYNRDSRNQPQHF. The CDR3 DNA is TGTGCCAGCAGCTACAACCGCGACAGTCGCAATCAGCCCCAGCATTTT.

This clone was seen only a few times. The chain combines TRBV6-1 with TRBJ1-2; no firm D call. CDR1 is MNHNS, CDR2 SASEGT, per germline. The ends were cut back, 2 bases at V and 6 bases at J, with 10 bases in the middle. The CDR3 contains 13 residues. CDR3 sequence: CASSEKFSDGYTF. The DNA for the CDR3 is TGTGCCAGCAGTGAAAAGTTCTCTGATGGCTACACCTTC.

CDR3 residues: CASSESGAGGARGYTF. The CDR3 DNA follows: TGCGCCAGCAGTGAGTCTGGGGCAGGGGGCGCGAGGGGCTACACCTTC. The V gene is TRBV10-1, the J gene TRBJ1-2, with TRBD1 matching 8 bases. The V gene end was trimmed by 0 bases and the J gene end by 8 bases; junction bases not matched to a gene: 11. CDR3 size: 16 residues. Germline V gene lookup returns CDR1 WNHNN and CDR2 SYGVQD (reference sequence).

The rearrangement uses TRBV5-1 and TRBJ2-7, with TRBD1 identical over 7 bases. The length of the CDR3 is 15 residues. Germline loops: CDR1 SGHRS, CDR2 YFSETQ. V gave up 1 base and J gave up 1 base; unmatched junction bases: 5. CDR3 in DNA: TGCGCCAGCAGCTTGAGTTGGGACAGATCCTACGAGCAGTACTTC. Translation: CASSLSWDRSYEQYF. Combining the CDR3 with reference TRBV5-1 and TRBJ2-7 gives the whole variable domain KAGVTQTPRYLIKTRGQQVTLSCSPISGHRSVSWYQQTPGQGLQFLFEYFSETQRNKGNFPGRFSGRQFSNSRSEMNVSTLELGDSALYLCASSLSWDRSYEQYFGPGTRLTVT.

The chain uses TRBV5-1 and TRBJ1-1; perhaps TRBD1 as D (5 bases). Trimming cost V 5 bases and J 1 base, with 15 bases left between them. Germline assignment: CDR1 SGHRS and CDR2 YFSETQ. This CDR3 region has 15 residues. The CDR3, as DNA: TGCGCCAGCAGTCGTATGGGACTGCCGAACACTGAAGCTTTCTTT. It codes for CASSRMGLPNTEAFF. Variable domain in full (rest from reference TRBV5-1 and TRBJ1-1): KAGVTQTPRYLIKTRGQQVTLSCSPISGHRSVSWYQQTPGQGLQFLFEYFSETQRNKGNFPGRFSGRQFSNSRSEMNVSTLELGDSALYLCASSRMGLPNTEAFFGQGTRLTVV.

The CDR3 bases are TGTGCCAGCAGCCGGACAGGGGGCGCTCACAATGAGCAGTTCTTC. It yields the protein CASSRTGGAHNEQFF. The genes are TRBV5-5 and TRBJ2-1, with 11 bases lining up with TRBD1. J lost 5 bases, V lost 4 bases, and 5 bases had no gene match. The CDR3 is 15 residues long. In germline, CDR1 is SGHKS, CDR2 YYEKEE (reference sequence).

This chain links TRBV6-1 with TRBJ2-5, with D unclear. The CDR3 covers 15 residues. Trimming removed 4 bases at V and 1 base at J, with 13 bases between. Germline loops: CDR1 MNHNS, CDR2 SASEGT. CDR3 in amino acids: CASSALTGSQETQYF. DNA of the CDR3: TGTGCCAGCAGTGCCCTAACTGGCAGCCAAGAGACCCAGTACTTC.

The chain joins TRBV23-1 to TRBJ2-7, with D maybe TRBD1 (6 bases). TRBV23-1 is noted as an ORF with a role that remains uncertain. CDR3 length: 12 amino acids. Deletions cut 2 bases from V and 6 bases from J, with 8 bases between. The CDR3 loop reads CASSQTGSEQYF. The DNA of the CDR3 is TGCGCCAGCAGTCAAACAGGGTCCGAGCAGTACTTC.

The gene calls are TRBV29-1 and TRBJ2-7; 9 positions match TRBD1. This CDR3 comprises 15 residues. Germline V gene lookup returns CDR1 SQVTM and CDR2 ANQGSEA. V was clipped by 6 bases and J by 1 base; unmatched bases: 10. The CDR3 DNA is TGCAGCGTCCTTACGAGGGACAGGGTTTCCTACGAGCAGTACTTC. It encodes CSVLTRDRVSYEQYF.

The chain has TRBV6-6 and TRBJ2-1, with D unresolved. Trimming removed 2 bases at V and 10 bases at J, with 6 bases between. CDR3 size: 11 residues. In germline, CDR1 is MNHNY, CDR2 SVGAGI (reference sequence). CDR3: CASSYVGEQFF. For the CDR3, the DNA is TGTGCCAGCAGTTACGTGGGGGAGCAGTTCTTC.

Points on this clone: The sample holds other DNA sequences that translate to the same CDR3. The chain couples TRBV27 to TRBJ2-1; maybe TRBD2 (5 bases). Germline V gene sequence: CDR1 MNHEY, CDR2 SMNVEV (reference sequence). The germline V and J ends were trimmed by 5 bases and 0 bases, with 5 bases remaining between them. This CDR3 is 13 amino acids long. DNA of the CDR3: TGTGCCAGCAGTGGGAGCTCCTACAATGAGCAGTTCTTC. This codes for CASSGSSYNEQFF.